This entry lists 15 T cell receptor beta chains sequenced from one sample in a study of PD-1 blockade in classical Hodgkin lymphoma. The table came from immunoSEQ multiplex PCR; TCRdb's copy has only in-frame clones and leaves some out. Counted here are 100,000 to 130,000 clones, about 89% occurring once; the ten biggest clones make up just under 20%. Every patient was affected by relapse after autologous stem cell transplantation, while exposure to brentuximab vedotin was not uniform. The sequencing here drew on peripheral blood mononuclear cells (PBMCs), taken before the second cycle of nivolumab. Receptor source: a human donor with classical Hodgkin lymphoma.

This chain links TRBV18 with TRBJ2-1, with TRBD2 matching over 11 bases. This CDR3 contains 15 residues. J gave up 5 bases and V 6 bases, and 6 bases lay outside the gene matches. Germline V lookup: CDR1 KGHSH, CDR2 LQKENI. The CDR3 DNA follows: TGTGCCAGCTCTTCAGGGACTAGCGGTAACAATGAGCAGTTCTTC. Its translation: CASSSGTSGNNEQFF.

In regard to this clone: The junction departs from germline at one end; a sequencing error may be responsible. The V and J genes are TRBV27 and TRBJ2-1, with no clear D. CDR3 length equals 13 residues. Germline values: CDR1 MNHEY, CDR2 SMNVEV (reference sequence). The CDR3 sequence: CASLGLDIREEFF. CDR3 sequence (DNA): TGTGCCAGCCTCGGGCTAGATATCCGTGAGGAGTTCTTC.

This chain joins TRBV15 and TRBJ2-7; no reliable D call. The V end was cut by 5 bases, the J end by 3 bases, with 17 bases between. This CDR3 comprises 15 residues. Germline V CDR1 and CDR2: LNHNV, YYDKDF (reference sequence). CDR3 sequence (DNA): TGTGCCACCAGCCCCGCACCGGAGAAGCACTACGAGCAGTACTTC. Amino acids: CATSPAPEKHYEQYF. Full variable domain (missing parts from reference TRBV15 and TRBJ2-7): DAMVIQNPRYQVTQFGKPVTLSCSQTLNHNVMYWYQQKSSQAPKLLFHYYDKDFNNEADTPDNFQSRRPNTSFCFLDIRSPGLGDTAMYLCATSPAPEKHYEQYFGPGTRLTVT.

The J gene is TRBJ2-4, the V gene TRBV5-1; D is undetermined. Trimming took off 3 bases at V and 0 bases at J, with 7 bases between the two ends. The CDR3 is made up of 14 amino acids. Germline loops: CDR1 SGHRS, CDR2 YFSETQ. The CDR3 DNA follows: TGCGCCAGCAGCTCCACGTTAGCCAAAAACATTCAGTACTTC. Its translation: CASSSTLAKNIQYF.

The chain employs TRBV6-6 and TRBJ2-1; D may be TRBD1 (6 bases). Germline CDR1 reads MNHNY; CDR2 reads SVGAGI (reference sequence). Trimming shortened V by 5 bases and J by 0 bases, and 11 bases separated the two germline ends. This CDR3 has 15 residues. CDR3 nucleotides: TGTGCCAGCAGTCCCCAGGGGAGCTCCTACAATGAGCAGTTCTTC. Amino acid sequence: CASSPQGSSYNEQFF.

The chain employs TRBV7-6 and TRBJ2-6; 7 bases line up with TRBD2. J lost 0 bases, V lost 3 bases, and 2 bases had no gene match. The V gene's germline CDR1 is SGHVS and CDR2 FNYEAQ. The length of the CDR3 is 16 residues. The CDR3 DNA is TGTGCCAGCAGCTTGGGCGGGAGCTCTGGGGCCAACGTCCTGACTTTC. Encoded protein: CASSLGGSSGANVLTF.

The J gene is TRBJ1-2, the V gene TRBV6-5; a weak D match, TRBD1 (6 bases). Germline V gene lookup returns CDR1 MNHEY and CDR2 SVGAGI. Trimming cost V 9 bases and J 2 bases, with 10 bases left between them. The CDR3 loop spans 12 amino acids. The CDR3 sequence is CARQGRNYGYTF. CDR3 DNA: TGTGCCAGACAGGGAAGGAACTATGGCTACACCTTC.

The rearrangement joins TRBV30 to TRBJ2-2; 8 nucleotides agree with TRBD1. With V trimmed by 5 bases and J by 1 base, 3 bases remained unmatched. CDR3 size: 14 residues. Per germline, CDR1 GTSNPN and CDR2 SVGIG (reference sequence). CDR3 residues: CAWGQGLNTGELFF. The CDR3 nucleotides are TGTGCCTGGGGACAGGGCTTGAACACCGGGGAGCTGTTTTTT.

The chain has TRBV14 and TRBJ2-1, with D uncertain. Germline CDR1 and CDR2: SGHDN and FVKESK. Trimming removed 1 base at V and 6 bases at J, with 19 bases between. This CDR3 is built from 17 residues. For the CDR3, the DNA is TGTGCCAGCAGCCAAGGACGGAGTGCAGGCTGGGGCAATGAGCAGTTCTTC. This sequence encodes CASSQGRSAGWGNEQFF. The full variable domain, its missing parts supplied by reference TRBV14 and TRBJ2-1, is EAGVTQFPSHSVIEKGQTVTLRCDPISGHDNLYWYRRVMGKEIKFLLHFVKESKQDESGMPNNRFLAERTGGTYSTLKVQPAELEDSGVYFCASSQGRSAGWGNEQFFGPGTRLTVL.

The chain employs TRBV4-2 and TRBJ2-7; 8 nucleotides line up with TRBD2. The V gene end was trimmed by 0 bases and the J gene end by 1 base; junction bases not matched to a gene: 5. In germline, CDR1 is LGHNA, CDR2 YNFKEQ. The CDR3 covers 16 residues. CDR3 protein: CASSQDSSGSSYEQYF. DNA for the CDR3: TGTGCCAGCAGCCAAGATAGCAGCGGGAGTTCCTACGAGCAGTACTTC.

V usage is TRBV5-1 and J usage is TRBJ2-5; the D gene is possibly TRBD1 (5 bases). V lost 4 bases, J lost 0 bases, and 7 bases lay in between. The germline gives CDR1 SGHRS, CDR2 YFSETQ. This CDR3 is 13 amino acids long. CDR3: CASSQDNQETQYF. The CDR3 nucleotides read TGCGCCAGCAGCCAGGACAACCAAGAGACCCAGTACTTC.

The chain couples TRBV2 to TRBJ2-7; possibly TRBD1 for D (6 bases). The CDR3 contains 14 residues. Germline V CDR1 and CDR2: SNHLY, FYNNEI. V was trimmed by 8 bases and J by 7 bases, leaving 21 bases between them. The CDR3 protein is CASGDRDTSREQYF. As DNA, the CDR3 is TGTGCCAGCGGGGACCGGGACACCTCGCGGGAGCAGTACTTC.

The rearrangement joins TRBV29-1 to TRBJ1-1; unclear D gene. Per germline, CDR1 SQVTM and CDR2 ANQGSEA. The CDR3 is 10 amino acids. The V end was cut by 8 bases, the J end by 6 bases, with 10 bases between. The CDR3 loop reads CSTSGPEAFF. The CDR3 coding sequence is TGCAGCACTTCCGGGCCTGAAGCTTTCTTT.

This chain connects TRBV30 to TRBJ1-1, with D possibly TRBD1 on 6 matching bases. The V gene's germline CDR1 is GTSNPN and CDR2 SVGIG (reference sequence). Trimming stripped 1 base from V and 4 bases from J, with 25 bases between. This CDR3 is built from 18 residues. CDR3 residues: CAWSAPMNRRQGGTEAFF. CDR3 bases: TGTGCCTGGAGTGCCCCAATGAACAGAAGACAAGGGGGCACTGAAGCTTTCTTT.

The CDR3 sequence: CASSPGQGRRPNEKLFF. The CDR3 nucleotides are TGTGCCAGCTCACCAGGACAGGGCCGGCGACCTAATGAAAAACTGTTTTTT. This sequence joins TRBV18 and TRBJ1-4; 8 bases fit TRBD1. The CDR3 sequence is 17 residues long. Germline V CDR1 and CDR2: KGHSH, LQKENI. V dropped 2 bases and J dropped 3; count of bases not matched to a gene: 8.